Presented here are 21 T cell receptor beta chains from one specimen sequenced in a study of blood T cell repertoires in COVID-19. Assay: immunoSEQ multiplex PCR; the TCRdb copy retains only in-frame clones and omits some. The sample has roughly 280,000 clones, approximately 87% seen once. The source material was peripheral blood. All receptors come from a man aged 60-69 years who had recovered from COVID-19.

The J gene is TRBJ1-5, the V gene TRBV23-1, with D uncertain. TRBV23-1 is sorted into the ORF group, with uncertain function. With 6 bases removed from V and 9 bases from J, the gap between germline ends came to 6 bases. This CDR3 comprises 10 residues. The DNA for the CDR3 is TGCGCCAGCAGCCCTCGGCCCCAGCATTTT. Its protein product is CASSPRPQHF.

V gene TRBV6-5 combines with J gene TRBJ2-6, with TRBD2 as a possible D gene (5 bases). In germline, CDR1 is MNHEY, CDR2 SVGAGI. The V and J ends lost 6 bases and 3 bases respectively, with 12 bases between them. CDR3 length equals 15 residues. In DNA form, the CDR3 reads TGTGCCAGCAGAAGCGGCTTGATTGGGGCCAACGTCCTGACTTTC. It translates to CASRSGLIGANVLTF.

V is TRBV5-1 and J is TRBJ2-5; tentative D call: TRBD2 (5 bases). This CDR3 comprises 12 residues. The V end was cut by 1 base, the J end by 5 bases, with 6 bases between. Germline V gene lookup returns CDR1 SGHRS and CDR2 YFSETQ. In DNA form, the CDR3 reads TGCGCCAGCAGCTTGTCGGGGGAGACCCAGTACTTC. Protein: CASSLSGETQYF. Full variable domain (outside the CDR3, taken from reference TRBV5-1 and TRBJ2-5): KAGVTQTPRYLIKTRGQQVTLSCSPISGHRSVSWYQQTPGQGLQFLFEYFSETQRNKGNFPGRFSGRQFSNSRSEMNVSTLELGDSALYLCASSLSGETQYFGPGTRLLVL.

This chain links TRBV9 with TRBJ2-3; TRBD2 agrees at 9 bases. Germline V gene sequence: CDR1 SGDLS, CDR2 YYNGEE. The CDR3 contains 15 residues. V was clipped by 4 bases and J by 4 bases; unmatched bases: 7. CDR3 nucleotides: TGTGCCAGCAGCAGCGGGACTAGCCAGCCAGATACGCAGTATTTT. It encodes CASSSGTSQPDTQYF. Full variable domain (rest looked up from reference TRBV9 and TRBJ2-3): DSGVTQTPKHLITATGQRVTLRCSPRSGDLSVYWYQQSLDQGLQFLIQYYNGEERAKGNILERFSAQQFPDLHSELNLSSLELGDSALYFCASSSGTSQPDTQYFGPGTRLTVL.

V and J are TRBV5-1 and TRBJ2-5, with D perhaps matching TRBD1 (5 bases). CDR1 is SGHRS, CDR2 YFSETQ, per germline. The V gene lost 3 bases and the J gene lost 2 bases, with 20 bases spanning the gap. This CDR3 has 17 amino acids. The CDR3 loop reads CASSSQGIGVPQETQYF. In DNA, the CDR3 is TGCGCCAGCAGCTCGCAGGGAATCGGAGTCCCTCAAGAGACCCAGTACTTC.

The rearrangement links TRBV7-9 to TRBJ1-6, with 11 nucleotides matching TRBD1. V was pared by 4 bases and J by 9 bases, with 2 bases of the junction left unmatched. The CDR3 has 14 residues. Germline V lookup: CDR1 SEHNR, CDR2 FQNEAQ (reference sequence). The DNA for the CDR3 is TGTGCCAGCAGCTCCGGGACAGGGGGTTCACCCCTCCACTTT. Its protein is CASSSGTGGSPLHF.

This chain joins TRBV29-1 and TRBJ2-7, with D possibly TRBD2 on 7 matching bases. The CDR3 contains 14 residues. Germline CDR1 SQVTM, CDR2 ANQGSEA. Trimming cost V 1 base and J 5 bases, with 15 bases left between them. CDR3 loop: CSVEVSGGADEQYF. As DNA, the CDR3 is TGCAGCGTTGAAGTGTCGGGGGGCGCGGACGAGCAGTACTTC.

V gene TRBV3-1 (or the pseudogene TRBV3-2) combines with J gene TRBJ2-1, with D tentatively TRBD2 (7 bases). CDR3 size: 13 residues. Trimming removed 0 bases from V and 10 bases from J, with 10 bases in between. Germline V gives CDR1 LGHDT, CDR2 YNNKEL (reference sequence). The CDR3, as DNA: TGTGCCAGCAGCCAAGATTCGGGGGGCGAGCAGTTCTTC. It translates to CASSQDSGGEQFF.

The rearrangement joins TRBV4-2 to TRBJ2-5; TRBD2 matches 8 bases. Losses at the gene ends were 2 bases for V and 5 bases for J; bases not matched to a gene: 10. The CDR3 has 16 amino acids. The germline gives CDR1 LGHNA, CDR2 YNFKEQ. Here the CDR3 reads CASSQSPGGAGETQYF. Here the CDR3 DNA reads TGTGCCAGCAGCCAATCGCCCGGGGGGGCCGGGGAGACCCAGTACTTC.

The J gene is TRBJ1-5, the V gene TRBV28; 7 bases agree with TRBD1. This CDR3 spans 18 amino acids. Trimming removed 5 bases from V and 0 bases from J; junction bases left unmatched: 13. Germline CDR1 MDHEN, CDR2 SYDVKM. The CDR3 DNA reads as TGTGCCAGCAGTCCCTTGTCCGGGACAGCGGGTAGCAATCAGCCCCAGCATTTT. Translated, it gives CASSPLSGTAGSNQPQHF. Full variable domain (outside the CDR3, taken from reference TRBV28 and TRBJ1-5): DVKVTQSSRYLVKRTGEKVFLECVQDMDHENMFWYRQDPGLGLRLIYFSYDVKMKEKGDIPEGYSVSREKKERFSLILESASTNQTSMYLCASSPLSGTAGSNQPQHFGDGTRLSIL.

The chain combines TRBV5-1 with TRBJ2-7; TRBD1 aligns across 7 bases. Germline CDR1 SGHRS, CDR2 YFSETQ. This CDR3 spans 15 amino acids. Trimming at V came to 0 bases and at J to 2 bases, leaving 5 bases not matched to a gene. CDR3 sequence: CASSLVGGQTYEQYF. DNA for the CDR3: TGCGCCAGCAGCTTGGTTGGGGGACAGACCTACGAGCAGTACTTC.

This clone has a single count. The chain combines TRBV13 with TRBJ2-7; 11 bases agree with TRBD1. Germline CDR1 is PRHDT and CDR2 is FYEKMQ (reference sequence). The CDR3 contains 15 residues. V lost 4 bases and J lost 6; bases outside the gene matches: 8. CDR3 region: CASSSGTGGSREQYF. The CDR3 region has the DNA TGTGCCAGCAGCTCCGGGACAGGGGGTTCACGCGAGCAGTACTTC. Using reference TRBV13 and TRBJ2-7 for the parts outside the CDR3, the full variable domain is AAGVIQSPRHLIKEKRETATLKCYPIPRHDTVYWYQQGPGQDPQFLISFYEKMQSDKGSIPDRFSAQQFSDYHSELNMSSLELGDSALYFCASSSGTGGSREQYFGPGTRLTVT.

This clone appeared a single time. The chain links TRBV28 to TRBJ2-1; D is ambiguous. The V gene's germline CDR1 is MDHEN and CDR2 SYDVKM. This CDR3 has 15 amino acids. V was trimmed by 5 bases and J by 4 bases, leaving 15 bases between them. The CDR3, as DNA: TGTGCCAGCAGTCCCCACATAGCCCTTTACAATGAGCAGTTCTTC. Translation: CASSPHIALYNEQFF. Drawing the rest from reference TRBV28 and TRBJ2-1, the complete variable domain is DVKVTQSSRYLVKRTGEKVFLECVQDMDHENMFWYRQDPGLGLRLIYFSYDVKMKEKGDIPEGYSVSREKKERFSLILESASTNQTSMYLCASSPHIALYNEQFFGPGTRLTVL.

The genes are TRBV9 and TRBJ1-3, with D perhaps TRBD1 (5 bases). The CDR3 sequence is 16 residues long. Per germline, CDR1 SGDLS and CDR2 YYNGEE. Between the trimmed V and J ends, which lost 2 bases and 0 bases, there was a span of 12 bases. The CDR3 sequence is CASSVGARPSGNTIYF. CDR3 DNA: TGTGCCAGCAGCGTTGGGGCTAGACCCTCTGGAAACACCATATATTTT. Supplemented by reference TRBV9 and TRBJ1-3, the full variable domain reads DSGVTQTPKHLITATGQRVTLRCSPRSGDLSVYWYQQSLDQGLQFLIQYYNGEERAKGNILERFSAQQFPDLHSELNLSSLELGDSALYFCASSVGARPSGNTIYFGEGSWLTVV.

The chain recombines TRBV4-2 with TRBJ2-1; D perhaps matches TRBD2 (6 bases). With 5 bases removed from V and 6 bases from J, the gap between germline ends came to 17 bases. Germline values: CDR1 LGHNA, CDR2 YNFKEQ. CDR3 size: 15 residues. The CDR3 bases are TGTGCCAGCAGCTCGCCTGCCGGAGCGGGCAATGAGCAGTTCTTC. This encodes CASSSPAGAGNEQFF.

This chain connects TRBV18 to TRBJ1-2, with 7 bases fitting TRBD1. This CDR3 contains 15 residues. Trimming at V came to 3 bases and at J to 0 bases, leaving 4 bases not matched to a gene. Germline loops: CDR1 KGHSH, CDR2 LQKENI. The CDR3 DNA follows: TGTGCCAGCTCACCCGACAGGGCGGCTAACTATGGCTACACCTTC. Protein: CASSPDRAANYGYTF.

This clone was counted between two and nine times. The genes are TRBV27 and TRBJ2-7; 9 bases are shared with TRBD1. Trimming at V came to 2 bases and at J to 6 bases, leaving 5 bases not matched to a gene. Germline CDR1 is MNHEY and CDR2 is SMNVEV (reference sequence). The CDR3 has 14 amino acids. Here the CDR3 reads CASSLRTGAFEQYF. The DNA of the CDR3 is TGTGCCAGCAGTTTACGGACAGGGGCTTTCGAGCAGTACTTC.

CDR3 sequence reads: CASSLAPSGAGTDTQYF. The CDR3 nucleotides are TGTGCCAGCAGCTTAGCGCCTAGCGGAGCTGGCACAGATACGCAGTATTTT. This chain uses TRBV7-2 with TRBJ2-3; 7 bases fit TRBD2. CDR1 and CDR2 from the germline V gene are SGHTA and FQGNSA. Unmatched junction bases numbered 7, after V lost 0 bases and J lost 1 base. This CDR3 spans 17 amino acids. The full variable domain, in which reference TRBV7-2 and TRBJ2-3 provide the parts outside the CDR3, is GAGVSQSPSNKVTEKGKDVELRCDPISGHTALYWYRQSLGQGLEFLIYFQGNSAPDKSGLPSDRFSAERTGGSVSTLTIQRTQQEDSAVYLCASSLAPSGAGTDTQYFGPGTRLTVL.

This clone was seen only once. The genes are TRBV19 and TRBJ1-5; D is unclear. The ends were cut back, 1 base at V and 4 bases at J, with 8 bases in the middle. Germline CDR1 is LNHDA and CDR2 is SQIVND (reference sequence). The CDR3 sequence is 14 residues long. The CDR3 here is CASSIGAANQPQHF. The CDR3 DNA reads TGTGCCAGTAGTATAGGGGCAGCAAATCAGCCCCAGCATTTT.

The chain uses TRBV29-1 and TRBJ2-2; D uncertain. Trimming removed 3 bases from V and 3 bases from J, with 5 bases in between. Germline V gene lookup returns CDR1 SQVTM and CDR2 ANQGSEA. The CDR3 has 12 residues. The CDR3 region has the DNA TGCAGCGTTGATTTCGACACCGGGGAGCTGTTTTTT. Translating it yields CSVDFDTGELFF.

As regards this clone: Other DNA sequences in this sample translate to the same CDR3. V gene TRBV11-2 combines with J gene TRBJ1-1; no firm D call. V lost 6 bases and J 5 bases, leaving 7 bases between the germline ends. Germline assignment: CDR1 SGHAT and CDR2 FQNNGV. The length of the CDR3 is 11 residues. The CDR3: CASSLLTEAFF. Here the CDR3 DNA reads TGTGCCAGCAGTCTACTGACTGAAGCTTTCTTT.